These 29 T cell receptor beta chains came from one sample sequenced in a study of blood T cell dynamics during melanoma immunotherapy. Stated time point: week 3, after first cycle of checkpoint inhibitor. The table came from immunoSEQ multiplex PCR; TCRdb's copy has only in-frame clones and leaves some out. The sample has 10,000 to 13,000 clones, 75% to 90% seen once. The sample in question was blood, obtained from a patient treated with checkpoint blockade. Receptors originate from a human donor with melanoma.

The chain couples TRBV6-5 to TRBJ2-5; D uncertain. V was cut by 4 bases and J by 2 bases, with 11 bases left in between. The germline CDR1 and CDR2 sequences are MNHEY and SVGAGI. The CDR3 extends over 14 amino acids. CDR3 DNA: TGTGCCAGCAGTTCCGGAGCGACTCAAGAGACCCAGTACTTC. Encoded protein: CASSSGATQETQYF.

The chain carries TRBV5-6 and TRBJ1-1, with D hard to call. Germline V gene data show CDR1 as SGHDT and CDR2 as YYEEEE. The CDR3 is 14 residues long. V dropped 2 bases and J dropped 1 base, with 9 bases sitting between them. This CDR3 is CASSLPSRNTEAFF. As DNA, the CDR3 is TGTGCCAGCAGCTTACCATCAAGGAACACTGAAGCTTTCTTT.

The table lists this clone with a count of one. The chain carries TRBV2 and TRBJ2-7, with 8 bases that match TRBD2. Germline trimming cut 7 bases from V and 5 bases from J; bases unmatched to any gene: 10. The CDR3 has 14 residues. The V gene's germline CDR1 is SNHLY and CDR2 FYNNEI. In DNA form, the CDR3 reads TGTGCCAGCAAGCCCGGGACTAGTTCGGACGAGCAGTACTTC. It is translated as CASKPGTSSDEQYF.

The sample holds one count of this clone. The chain combines TRBV10-2 with TRBJ1-5, with D possibly being TRBD1 (6 bases). This CDR3 spans 15 amino acids. CDR1 is WSHSY and CDR2 is SAAADI in the germline V gene. Trimming took 6 bases from V and 1 from J, leaving 13 bases between them. This CDR3 is CASRRGGLSNQPQHF. CDR3 sequence (DNA): TGCGCCAGCAGGAGGGGGGGGCTCAGCAATCAGCCCCAGCATTTT.

The V gene is TRBV14, the J gene TRBJ1-3, with unresolved D. Germline loops: CDR1 SGHDN, CDR2 FVKESK. The CDR3 spans 15 residues. The ends were cut back, 1 base at V and 4 bases at J, with 11 bases in the middle. The CDR3: CASSQVRRSGNTIYF. In DNA form, the CDR3 reads TGTGCCAGCAGCCAAGTACGACGGTCGGGAAACACCATATATTTT.

The V and J genes are TRBV18 and TRBJ2-2; the D gene is possibly TRBD2 (6 bases). The V end was cut by 0 bases, the J end by 5 bases, with 10 bases between. The CDR3 has 15 residues. The germline gives CDR1 KGHSH, CDR2 LQKENI. The CDR3 nucleotides read TGTGCCAGCTCACCACCTGGCGGGGAAACCGGGGAGCTGTTTTTT. It translates to CASSPPGGETGELFF.

The V and J genes are TRBV21-1 and TRBJ1-1; no check of the table's D call, TRBD1, against the DNA was made. TRBV21-1 corresponds to a pseudogene. The CDR3 covers 15 residues. The CDR3 bases are TGTGCCAGCAGCATGTCAAGGGCCAGGGGCACTGAAGCTTTCTTT. Its protein product is CASSMSRARGTEAFF.

The rearrangement uses TRBV6-5 and TRBJ1-2, with TRBD1 as a possible D gene (6 bases). The germline V and J ends were trimmed by 4 bases and 8 bases, with 17 bases remaining between them. The length of the CDR3 is 14 residues. The germline V gene has CDR1 MNHEY and CDR2 SVGAGI. The CDR3 here is CASSSQGLGEGYTF. CDR3 DNA: TGTGCCAGCAGTTCGCAGGGGTTAGGGGAGGGCTACACCTTC.

This chain joins TRBV5-4 and TRBJ1-2; D might be TRBD1 (5 bases). The CDR3 is 15 residues long. With 1 base removed from V and 6 bases from J, the gap between germline ends came to 16 bases. CDR1 is SGHNT, CDR2 YYREEE, per germline (reference sequence). CDR3 residues: CASSLQGRDRNGYTF. The CDR3 nucleotides are TGTGCCAGCAGCTTGCAGGGCCGCGACCGGAATGGCTACACCTTC. Full variable domain (remainder filled in from reference TRBV5-4 and TRBJ1-2): ETGVTQSPTHLIKTRGQQVTLRCSSQSGHNTVSWYQQALGQGPQFIFQYYREEENGRGNFPPRFSGLQFPNYSSELNVNALELDDSALYLCASSLQGRDRNGYTFGSGTRLTVV.

V usage is TRBV6-6 and J usage is TRBJ1-4; D possibly corresponds to TRBD1 (6 bases). V dropped 2 bases and J dropped 8 bases, with 12 bases sitting between them. The CDR3 totals 14 residues. Germline V gene sequence: CDR1 MNHNY, CDR2 SVGAGI (reference sequence). The CDR3 loop is CASSYGQIREKLFF. CDR3 in DNA: TGTGCCAGCAGTTACGGACAGATCAGAGAAAAACTGTTTTTT.

This chain joins TRBV28 and TRBJ2-3; maybe TRBD1 (5 bases). The germline V gene encodes CDR1 MDHEN and CDR2 SYDVKM. Trimming pared 3 bases from V and 2 bases from J, leaving 12 bases between. The CDR3 totals 15 residues. CDR3 region: CASSFTGTLTDTQYF. The CDR3 DNA follows: TGTGCCAGCAGTTTCACAGGCACTCTCACAGATACGCAGTATTTT.

The chain uses TRBV6-5 and TRBJ1-2; D uncertain. Germline V lookup: CDR1 MNHEY, CDR2 SVGAGI. Trimming stripped 6 bases from V and 4 bases from J, with 12 bases between. The CDR3 totals 13 residues. The DNA of the CDR3 is TGTGCCAGCAGCCACACGCAGCGCTATGGCTACACCTTC. Amino acid sequence: CASSHTQRYGYTF.

The chain uses TRBV7-9 and TRBJ2-5; D might be TRBD1 (6 bases). This CDR3 region has 15 residues. Trimming removed 3 bases from V and 4 bases from J, with 15 bases in between. Germline CDR1 and CDR2: SEHNR and FQNEAQ (reference sequence). CDR3 loop: CASSLIQGWGETQYF. The CDR3 DNA sequence: TGTGCCAGCAGCTTGATTCAGGGGTGGGGAGAGACCCAGTACTTC. The full variable domain, its missing parts supplied by reference TRBV7-9 and TRBJ2-5, is DTGVSQNPRHKITKRGQNVTFRCDPISEHNRLYWYRQTLGQGPEFLTYFQNEAQLEKSRLLSDRFSAERPKGSFSTLEIQRTEQGDSAMYLCASSLIQGWGETQYFGPGTRLLVL.

V usage is TRBV4-3 and J usage is TRBJ2-3; 8 nucleotides match TRBD2. V shed 0 bases and J 13 bases; nucleotides not matched to a gene: 21. The CDR3 is 18 amino acids. Germline loops: CDR1 LGHNA, CDR2 YSLEER. The CDR3 coding sequence is TGCGCCAGCAGCCAAGAGATACCTGAGCCCTCGGGGGGGGGCGTCAAGTATTTT. Translated: CASSQEIPEPSGGGVKYF.

The chain joins TRBV7-2 to TRBJ2-3, with D perhaps matching TRBD1 (6 bases). CDR3 length: 17 residues. Germline V gene data show CDR1 as SGHTA and CDR2 as FQGNSA. Trimming removed 0 bases from V and 4 bases from J, with 17 bases in between. CDR3 DNA: TGTGCCAGCAGCTTAGCGCTCGGGGTACAGGGTTCAGATACGCAGTATTTT. Its protein is CASSLALGVQGSDTQYF.

The J gene is TRBJ1-1, the V gene TRBV6-5; D unresolved. V shed 6 bases and J shed 1 base, with 12 bases lying between them. The CDR3 runs 14 residues. Germline CDR1 is MNHEY and CDR2 is SVGAGI. The CDR3 loop reads CASRAGLTNTEAFF. The CDR3 nucleotides are TGTGCCAGCAGGGCGGGCTTGACGAACACTGAAGCTTTCTTT.

The chain recombines TRBV19 with TRBJ1-1; D is uncertain. CDR1 is LNHDA, CDR2 SQIVND, per germline (reference sequence). The CDR3 is made up of 13 amino acids. Trimming pared 4 bases from V and 1 base from J, leaving 7 bases between. This CDR3 is CASSTTPNTEAFF. The CDR3 DNA follows: TGTGCCAGTAGTACCACACCGAACACTGAAGCTTTCTTT.

This clone was detected only a few times. V gene TRBV6-4 combines with J gene TRBJ1-2, with 7 positions matching TRBD1. The germline gives CDR1 MRHNA, CDR2 SNTAGT. The V and J ends lost 2 bases and 8 bases, in that order; junction bases with no gene match: 11. This CDR3 contains 15 residues. CDR3: CASSDTPQGLGGYTF. The CDR3 DNA reads as TGTGCCAGCAGTGACACTCCACAGGGGCTAGGGGGCTACACCTTC.

On this clone: The junction departs from germline at one end; a sequencing error may be responsible. The chain recombines TRBV7-7 with TRBJ2-3; no definite D call. The CDR3 consists of 13 residues. Germline CDR1 is SSHAT and CDR2 is FNYEAQ (reference sequence). The CDR3 protein is CASSPLGPDTQYF. Here the CDR3 DNA reads TGTGCTAGCAGCCCCCTCGGGCCGGATACGCAGTATTTT.

CDR3 nucleotides: TGTGCCAGCAGTTACTCAGACAGGACCGAGCAGTACGTC. It encodes CASSYSDRTEQYV. The V gene is TRBV6-6, the J gene TRBJ2-7; possibly TRBD1 for D (6 bases). The germline V gene encodes CDR1 MNHNY and CDR2 SVGAGI (reference sequence). Trimming shortened V by 0 bases and J by 6 bases, and 9 bases separated the two germline ends. This CDR3 comprises 13 residues.

The rearrangement joins TRBV5-1 to TRBJ1-1, with D perhaps matching TRBD1 (5 bases). Trimming took 6 bases from V and 1 from J, leaving 13 bases between them. In germline, CDR1 is SGHRS, CDR2 YFSETQ. This CDR3 has 14 residues. CDR3 region: CASTGAGTNTEAFF. In nucleotides, the CDR3 is TGCGCCAGCACAGGCGCAGGGACGAACACTGAAGCTTTCTTT.

The chain couples TRBV5-1 to TRBJ2-3; 13 bases line up with TRBD2. J gave up 2 bases and V 4 bases, and 4 bases lay outside the gene matches. CDR1 and CDR2 from the germline V gene are SGHRS and YFSETQ. The CDR3 has 16 amino acids. CDR3 in amino acids: CASSATSGGATDTQYF. The CDR3 nucleotides are TGCGCCAGCAGCGCAACTAGCGGGGGGGCCACAGATACGCAGTATTTT.

The chain combines TRBV6-5 with TRBJ1-6, with D uncertain. Germline assignment: CDR1 MNHEY and CDR2 SVGAGI. V was clipped by 2 bases and J by 5 bases, with 10 bases between them. The CDR3 length is 15 residues. The CDR3 DNA reads as TGTGCCAGCAGTTACCTGCCAGAGGATAATTCACCCCTCCACTTT. As protein: CASSYLPEDNSPLHF.

This chain connects TRBV11-2 to TRBJ2-1, with 10 bases matching TRBD1. V lost 5 bases and J lost 9; bases outside the gene matches: 16. CDR1 and CDR2 (germline): SGHAT, FQNNGV. This CDR3 contains 17 residues. CDR3 sequence (DNA): TGTGCCAGCAGCCGTCAAGCCGGGACAGGGGCCCTTGGTGAGCAGTTCTTC. It is translated as CASSRQAGTGALGEQFF.

This clone was observed a few times. The chain carries TRBV4-1 and TRBJ1-3, with D unclear. The CDR3 spans 15 residues. CDR1 is MGHRA and CDR2 is YSYEKL in the germline V gene. Trimming pared 4 bases from V and 4 bases from J, leaving 14 bases between. CDR3 sequence reads: CASSPVSGSGNTIYF. The DNA for the CDR3 is TGCGCCAGCAGCCCCGTTTCGGGTTCGGGAAACACCATATATTTT.

This rearrangement joins TRBV6-6 to TRBJ1-4, with 10 bases lining up with TRBD1. Germline V lookup: CDR1 MNHNY, CDR2 SVGAGI (reference sequence). This CDR3 has 16 residues. The J segment lost 4 bases and the V segment lost 2 bases, leaving 4 bases of the junction unmatched. CDR3 region: CASSYPGQGGNEKLFF. The CDR3, as DNA: TGTGCCAGCAGTTACCCCGGACAGGGGGGTAATGAAAAACTGTTTTTT.

The CDR3 here is CASRWAVDTGELFF. DNA of the CDR3: TGTGCCAGCAGGTGGGCAGTCGACACCGGGGAGCTGTTTTTT. The gene calls are TRBV2 and TRBJ2-2; D is undetermined. Germline loops: CDR1 SNHLY, CDR2 FYNNEI. V lost 6 bases, J lost 3 bases, and 11 bases lay in between. The CDR3 is made up of 14 amino acids.

This clone was counted a single time. The rearrangement joins TRBV5-1 to TRBJ2-7; D is ambiguous. The germline V gene has CDR1 SGHRS and CDR2 YFSETQ. V was clipped by 0 bases and J by 3 bases, with 13 bases between them. CDR3 length: 15 residues. The CDR3 protein is CASSLAGGGYYEQYF. CDR3 nucleotide sequence: TGCGCCAGCAGCTTGGCCGGCGGCGGATACTACGAGCAGTACTTC.

The gene calls are TRBV7-9 and TRBJ2-1; no reliable D call. V was shortened by 5 bases and J by 7 bases, with 9 bases between the two germline ends. Germline CDR1 and CDR2: SEHNR and FQNEAQ (reference sequence). This CDR3 region has 12 residues. The CDR3 region has the DNA TGTGCCAGCAGCCGAATTGGGAATGAGCAGTTCTTC. As protein: CASSRIGNEQFF.